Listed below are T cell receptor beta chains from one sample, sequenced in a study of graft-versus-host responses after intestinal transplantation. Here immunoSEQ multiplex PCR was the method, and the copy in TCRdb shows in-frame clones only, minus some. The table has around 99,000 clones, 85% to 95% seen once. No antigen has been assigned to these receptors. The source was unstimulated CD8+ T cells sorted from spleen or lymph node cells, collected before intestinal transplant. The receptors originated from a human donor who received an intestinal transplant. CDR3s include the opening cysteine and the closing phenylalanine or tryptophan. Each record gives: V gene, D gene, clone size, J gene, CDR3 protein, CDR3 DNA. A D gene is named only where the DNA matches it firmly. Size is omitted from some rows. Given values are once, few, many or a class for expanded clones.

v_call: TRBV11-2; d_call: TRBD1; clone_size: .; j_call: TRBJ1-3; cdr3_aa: CASSPRDRGSGNTIYF; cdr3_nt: TGTGCCAGCAGCCCCCGGGACAGGGGCTCTGGAAACACCATATATTTT
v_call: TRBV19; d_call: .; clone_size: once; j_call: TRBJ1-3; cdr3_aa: CATSDGTGNTIYF; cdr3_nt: TGTGCCACCTCGGACGGGACTGGAAACACCATATATTTT
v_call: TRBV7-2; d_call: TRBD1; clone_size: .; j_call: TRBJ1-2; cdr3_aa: CASSYPTGGGYTF; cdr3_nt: TGTGCCAGCAGCTATCCGACAGGGGGTGGCTACACCTTC
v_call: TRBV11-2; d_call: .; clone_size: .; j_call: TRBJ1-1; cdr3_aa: CASSTITGPRDTEAFF; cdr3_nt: TGTGCCAGCAGCACAATTACGGGTCCCCGGGACACTGAAGCTTTCTTT
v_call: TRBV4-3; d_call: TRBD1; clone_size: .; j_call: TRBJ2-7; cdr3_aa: CASSFSGTGEYEQYF; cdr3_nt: TGCGCCAGCAGCTTCTCCGGGACAGGGGAGTACGAGCAGTACTTC
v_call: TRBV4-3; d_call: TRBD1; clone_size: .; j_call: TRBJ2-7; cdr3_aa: CASSPTGEPYEQYF; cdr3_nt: TGCGCCAGCAGCCCGACAGGGGAACCCTACGAGCAGTACTTC
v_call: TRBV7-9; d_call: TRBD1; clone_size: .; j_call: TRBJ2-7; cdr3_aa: CASSMDRAKSYEQYF; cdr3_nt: TGTGCCAGCAGCATGGACAGGGCGAAATCCTACGAGCAGTACTTC
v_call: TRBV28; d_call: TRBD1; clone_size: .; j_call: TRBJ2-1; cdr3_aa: CASSPADRDNEQFF; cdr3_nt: TGTGCCAGCAGCCCTGCGGACAGGGACAATGAGCAGTTCTTC
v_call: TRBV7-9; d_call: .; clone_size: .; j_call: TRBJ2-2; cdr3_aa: CASSLEQGPNTGELFF; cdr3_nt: TGTGCCAGCAGCTTAGAGCAGGGCCCGAACACCGGGGAGCTGTTTTTT
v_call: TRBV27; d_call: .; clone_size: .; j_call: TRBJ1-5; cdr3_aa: CASSPGHGNQPQHF; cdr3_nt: TGTGCCAGCAGTCCGGGACATGGTAATCAGCCCCAGCATTTT
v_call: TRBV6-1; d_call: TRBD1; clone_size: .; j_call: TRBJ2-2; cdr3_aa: CASRLQGANTGELFF; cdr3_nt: TGTGCCAGCAGACTCCAGGGGGCGAACACCGGGGAGCTGTTTTTT
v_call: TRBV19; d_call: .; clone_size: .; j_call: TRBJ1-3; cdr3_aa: CASSMGGSGNTIYF; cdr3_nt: TGTGCCAGTAGTATGGGGGGCTCTGGAAACACCATATATTTT
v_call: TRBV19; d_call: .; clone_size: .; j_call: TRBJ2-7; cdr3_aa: CASSTTSPSSYEQYF; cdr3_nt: TGTGCCAGTAGTACCACTAGCCCGAGCTCCTACGAGCAGTACTTC
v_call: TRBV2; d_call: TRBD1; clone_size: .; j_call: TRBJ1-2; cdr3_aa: CASSPPGQGFYGYTF; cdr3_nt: TGTGCCAGCAGTCCACCGGGACAGGGATTCTATGGCTACACCTTC
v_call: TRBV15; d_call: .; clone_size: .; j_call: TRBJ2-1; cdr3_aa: CATSKERVNEQFF; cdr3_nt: TGTGCCACCAGTAAAGAGCGAGTCAATGAGCAGTTCTTC
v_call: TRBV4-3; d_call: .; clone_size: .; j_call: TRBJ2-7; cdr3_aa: CASSLSDGGDEQYF; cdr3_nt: TGCGCCAGCAGCCTTTCCGATGGGGGCGACGAGCAGTACTTC
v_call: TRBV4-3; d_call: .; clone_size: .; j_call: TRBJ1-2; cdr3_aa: CASSQDVGVGYGYTF; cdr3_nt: TGCGCCAGCAGCCAAGATGTCGGGGTGGGATATGGCTACACCTTC
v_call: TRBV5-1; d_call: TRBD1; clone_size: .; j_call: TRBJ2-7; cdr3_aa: CASSLYRDRGEEQYF; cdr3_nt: TGCGCCAGCAGCTTGTACCGGGACAGGGGGGAAGAGCAGTACTTC